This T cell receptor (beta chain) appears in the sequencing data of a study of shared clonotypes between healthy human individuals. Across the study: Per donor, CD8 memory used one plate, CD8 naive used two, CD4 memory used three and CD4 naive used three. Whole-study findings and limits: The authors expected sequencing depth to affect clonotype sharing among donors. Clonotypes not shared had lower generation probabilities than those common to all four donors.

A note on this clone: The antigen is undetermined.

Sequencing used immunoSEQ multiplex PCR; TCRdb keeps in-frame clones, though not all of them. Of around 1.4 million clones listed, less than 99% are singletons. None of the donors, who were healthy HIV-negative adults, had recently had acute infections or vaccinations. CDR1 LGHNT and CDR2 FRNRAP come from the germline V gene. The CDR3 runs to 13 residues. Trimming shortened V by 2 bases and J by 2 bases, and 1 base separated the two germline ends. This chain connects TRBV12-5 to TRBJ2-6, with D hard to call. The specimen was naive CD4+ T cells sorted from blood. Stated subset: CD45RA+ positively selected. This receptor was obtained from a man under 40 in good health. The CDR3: CASGLTGANVLTF. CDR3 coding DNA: TGTGCTAGTGGTTTGACTGGGGCCAACGTCCTGACTTTC.